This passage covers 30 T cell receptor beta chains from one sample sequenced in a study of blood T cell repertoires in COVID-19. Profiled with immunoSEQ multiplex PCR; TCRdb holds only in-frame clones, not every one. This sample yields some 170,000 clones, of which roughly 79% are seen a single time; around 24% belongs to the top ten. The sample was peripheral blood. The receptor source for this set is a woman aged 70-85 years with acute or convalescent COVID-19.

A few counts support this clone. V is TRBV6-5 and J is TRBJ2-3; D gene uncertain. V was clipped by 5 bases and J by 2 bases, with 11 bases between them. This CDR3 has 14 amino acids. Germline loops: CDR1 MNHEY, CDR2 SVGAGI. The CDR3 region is CASSQVTLTDTQYF. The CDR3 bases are TGTGCCAGCAGTCAGGTCACGCTCACAGATACGCAGTATTTT.

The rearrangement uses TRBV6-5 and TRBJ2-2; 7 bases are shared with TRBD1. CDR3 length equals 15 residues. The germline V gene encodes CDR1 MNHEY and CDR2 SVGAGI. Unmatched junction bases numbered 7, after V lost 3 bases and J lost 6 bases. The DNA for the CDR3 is TGTGCCAGCAGTTATGTTCCAGGGGGAGCCGGGGAGCTGTTTTTT. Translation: CASSYVPGGAGELFF.

The CDR3 loop reads CASSQGTGESPLHF. DNA for the CDR3: TGTGCCAGCAGCCAAGGGACAGGGGAATCACCCCTCCACTTT. This rearrangement joins TRBV3-1 (or the pseudogene TRBV3-2) to TRBJ1-6; 9 bases agree with TRBD1. The CDR3 runs 14 residues. Germline V gene data show CDR1 as LGHDT and CDR2 as YNNKEL (reference sequence). J gave up 10 bases and V 1 base, and 2 bases lay outside the gene matches.

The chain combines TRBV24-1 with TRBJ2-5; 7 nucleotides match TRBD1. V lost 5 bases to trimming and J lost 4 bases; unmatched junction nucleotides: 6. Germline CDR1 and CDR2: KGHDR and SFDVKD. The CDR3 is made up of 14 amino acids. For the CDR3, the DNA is TGTGCCACCAGTGGAACAGGGGTGGGAGAGACCCAGTACTTC. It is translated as CATSGTGVGETQYF.

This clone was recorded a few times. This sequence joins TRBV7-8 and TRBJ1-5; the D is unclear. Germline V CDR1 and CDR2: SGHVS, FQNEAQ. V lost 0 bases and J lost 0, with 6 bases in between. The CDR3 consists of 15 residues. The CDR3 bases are TGTGCCAGCAGCTTAGCAGAGAATAGCAATCAGCCCCAGCATTTT. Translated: CASSLAENSNQPQHF.

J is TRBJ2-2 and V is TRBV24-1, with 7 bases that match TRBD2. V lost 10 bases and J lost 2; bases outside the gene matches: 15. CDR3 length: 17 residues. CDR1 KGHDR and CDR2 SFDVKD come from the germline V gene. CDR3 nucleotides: TGTGCCACATGCGCCGGTTACGGGGAGGGCAACACCGGGGAGCTGTTTTTT. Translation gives CATCAGYGEGNTGELFF.

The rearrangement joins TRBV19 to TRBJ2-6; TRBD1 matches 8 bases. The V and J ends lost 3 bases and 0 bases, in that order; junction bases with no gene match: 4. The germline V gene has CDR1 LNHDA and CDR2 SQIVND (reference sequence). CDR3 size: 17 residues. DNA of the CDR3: TGTGCCAGTAGTATCCAGGGGGCGCTCTCTGGGGCCAACGTCCTGACTTTC. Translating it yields CASSIQGALSGANVLTF.

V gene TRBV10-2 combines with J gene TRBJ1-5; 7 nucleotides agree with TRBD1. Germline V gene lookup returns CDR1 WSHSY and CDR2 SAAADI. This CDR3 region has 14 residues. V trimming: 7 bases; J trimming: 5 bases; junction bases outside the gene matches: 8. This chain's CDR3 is CASTDRARYQPQHF. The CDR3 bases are TGCGCCAGCACAGACAGGGCCCGTTATCAGCCCCAGCATTTT.

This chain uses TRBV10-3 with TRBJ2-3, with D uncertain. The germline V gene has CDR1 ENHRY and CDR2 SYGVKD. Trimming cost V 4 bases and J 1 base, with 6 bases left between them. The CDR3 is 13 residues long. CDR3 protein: CAISGAGTDTQYF. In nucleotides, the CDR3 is TGTGCCATCAGTGGGGCAGGCACAGATACGCAGTATTTT.

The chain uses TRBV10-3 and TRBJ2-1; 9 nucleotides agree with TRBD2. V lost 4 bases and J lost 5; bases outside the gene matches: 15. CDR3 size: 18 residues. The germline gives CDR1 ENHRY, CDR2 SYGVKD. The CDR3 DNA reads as TGTGCCATCAGTGGACCCGGGGCTAGCGGGAAGCTCAACAATGAGCAGTTCTTC. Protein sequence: CAISGPGASGKLNNEQFF.

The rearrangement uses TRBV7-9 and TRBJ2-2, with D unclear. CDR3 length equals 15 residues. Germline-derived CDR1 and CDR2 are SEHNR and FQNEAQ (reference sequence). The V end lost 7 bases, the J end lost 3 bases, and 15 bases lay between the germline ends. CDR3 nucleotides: TGTGCCAGCATCTCGTCGAGTGTTTACACCGGGGAGCTGTTTTTT. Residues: CASISSSVYTGELFF.

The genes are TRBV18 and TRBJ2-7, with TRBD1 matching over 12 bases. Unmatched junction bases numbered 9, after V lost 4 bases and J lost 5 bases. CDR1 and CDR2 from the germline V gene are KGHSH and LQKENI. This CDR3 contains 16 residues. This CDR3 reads CASSQNSGTGGDEQYF. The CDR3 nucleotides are TGTGCCAGCTCACAAAATTCCGGGACAGGGGGCGACGAGCAGTACTTC.

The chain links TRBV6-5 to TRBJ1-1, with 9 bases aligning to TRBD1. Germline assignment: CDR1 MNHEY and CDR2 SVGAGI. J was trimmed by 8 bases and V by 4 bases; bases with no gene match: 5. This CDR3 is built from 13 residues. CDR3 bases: TGTGCCAGCAGTTCCCTAGGGACAGGGGAAGCTTTCTTT. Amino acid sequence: CASSSLGTGEAFF.

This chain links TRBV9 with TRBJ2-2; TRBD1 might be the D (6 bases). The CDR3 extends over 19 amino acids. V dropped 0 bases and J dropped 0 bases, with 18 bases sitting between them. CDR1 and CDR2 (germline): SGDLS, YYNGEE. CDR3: CASSVAEDRYHANTGELFF. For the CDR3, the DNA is TGTGCCAGCAGCGTAGCGGAGGACAGATACCACGCGAACACCGGGGAGCTGTTTTTT.

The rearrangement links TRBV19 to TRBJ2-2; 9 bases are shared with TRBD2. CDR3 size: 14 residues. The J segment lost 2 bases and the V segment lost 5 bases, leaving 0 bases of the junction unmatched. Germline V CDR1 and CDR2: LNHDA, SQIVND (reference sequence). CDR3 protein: CASSLAGNTGELFF. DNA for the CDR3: TGTGCCAGTAGTCTAGCGGGAAACACCGGGGAGCTGTTTTTT.

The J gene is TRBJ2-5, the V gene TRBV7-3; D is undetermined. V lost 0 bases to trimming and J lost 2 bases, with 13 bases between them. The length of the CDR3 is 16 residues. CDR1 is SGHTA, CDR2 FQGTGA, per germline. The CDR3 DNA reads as TGTGCCAGCAGCTTAACCGGCAGGCGCCAACAAGAGACCCAGTACTTC. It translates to CASSLTGRRQQETQYF.

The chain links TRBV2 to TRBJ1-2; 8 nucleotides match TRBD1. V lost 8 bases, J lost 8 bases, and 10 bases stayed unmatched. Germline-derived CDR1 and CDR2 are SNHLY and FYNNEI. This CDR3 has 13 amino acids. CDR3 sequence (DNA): TGTGCCAGCGGAGAAGGACAGGGTCGGGGCTACACCTTC. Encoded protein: CASGEGQGRGYTF.

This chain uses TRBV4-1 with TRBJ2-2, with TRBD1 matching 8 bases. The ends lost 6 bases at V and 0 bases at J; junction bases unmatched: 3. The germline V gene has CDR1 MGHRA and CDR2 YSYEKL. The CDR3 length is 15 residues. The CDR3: CASRPDRANTGELFF. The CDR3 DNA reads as TGCGCCAGCAGACCGGACAGGGCGAACACCGGGGAGCTGTTTTTT.

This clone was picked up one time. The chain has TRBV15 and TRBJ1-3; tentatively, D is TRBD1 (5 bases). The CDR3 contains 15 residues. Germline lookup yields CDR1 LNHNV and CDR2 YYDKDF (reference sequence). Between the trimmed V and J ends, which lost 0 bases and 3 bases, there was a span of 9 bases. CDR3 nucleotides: TGTGCCACCAGCAGAGATCTGCAGGGTGGAAACACCATATATTTT. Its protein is CATSRDLQGGNTIYF.

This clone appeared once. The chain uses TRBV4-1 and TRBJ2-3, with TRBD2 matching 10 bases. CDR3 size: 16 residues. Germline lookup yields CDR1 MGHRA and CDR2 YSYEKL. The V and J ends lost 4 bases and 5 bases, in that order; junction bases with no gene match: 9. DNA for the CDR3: TGCGCCAGCAGCCGCTTACTAGCGGGACTTCAAGATACGCAGTATTTT. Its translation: CASSRLLAGLQDTQYF.

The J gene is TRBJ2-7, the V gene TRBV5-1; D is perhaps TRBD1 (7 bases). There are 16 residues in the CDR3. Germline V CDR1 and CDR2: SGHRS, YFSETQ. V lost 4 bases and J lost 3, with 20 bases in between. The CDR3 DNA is TGCGCCAGCAGCCTAAACTCCCAGGGGGGCAGCTACGAGCAGTACTTC. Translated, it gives CASSLNSQGGSYEQYF.

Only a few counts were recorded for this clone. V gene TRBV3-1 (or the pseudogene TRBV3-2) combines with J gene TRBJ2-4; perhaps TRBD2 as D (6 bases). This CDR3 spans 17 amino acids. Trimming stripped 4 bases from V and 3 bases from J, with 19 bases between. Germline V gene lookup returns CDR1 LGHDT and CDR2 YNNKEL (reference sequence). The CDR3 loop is CASSPRQRVLFKNIQYF. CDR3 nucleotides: TGTGCCAGCAGCCCCCGCCAGCGGGTGCTTTTCAAAAACATTCAGTACTTC.

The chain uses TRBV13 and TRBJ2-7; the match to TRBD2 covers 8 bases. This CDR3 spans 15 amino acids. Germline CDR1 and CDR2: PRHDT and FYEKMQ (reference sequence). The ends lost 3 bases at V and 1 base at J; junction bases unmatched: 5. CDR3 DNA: TGTGCCAGCAGCTTGCGGGGGGATTGGTCCTACGAGCAGTACTTC. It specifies CASSLRGDWSYEQYF.

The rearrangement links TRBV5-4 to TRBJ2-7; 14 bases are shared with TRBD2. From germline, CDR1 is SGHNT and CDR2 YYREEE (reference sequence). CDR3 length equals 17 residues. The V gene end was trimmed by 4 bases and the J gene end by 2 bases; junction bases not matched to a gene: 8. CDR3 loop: CASSPGTSGSHPYEQYF. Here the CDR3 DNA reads TGTGCCAGCAGCCCGGGGACTAGCGGGAGCCATCCCTACGAGCAGTACTTC.

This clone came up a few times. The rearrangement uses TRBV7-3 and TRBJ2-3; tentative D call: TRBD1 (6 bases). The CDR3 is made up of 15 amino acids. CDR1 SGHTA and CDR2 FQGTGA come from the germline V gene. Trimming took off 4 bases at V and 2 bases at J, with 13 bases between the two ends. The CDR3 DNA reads TGTGCCAGCAGCTCAGACAGGTCTCACACAGATACGCAGTATTTT. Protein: CASSSDRSHTDTQYF.

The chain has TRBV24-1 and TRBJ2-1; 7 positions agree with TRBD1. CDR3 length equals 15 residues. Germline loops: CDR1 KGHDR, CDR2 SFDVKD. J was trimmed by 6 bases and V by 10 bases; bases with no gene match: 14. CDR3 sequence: CATRDRQGGRNEQFF. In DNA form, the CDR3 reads TGTGCCACACGGGACAGACAAGGAGGTCGCAATGAGCAGTTCTTC.

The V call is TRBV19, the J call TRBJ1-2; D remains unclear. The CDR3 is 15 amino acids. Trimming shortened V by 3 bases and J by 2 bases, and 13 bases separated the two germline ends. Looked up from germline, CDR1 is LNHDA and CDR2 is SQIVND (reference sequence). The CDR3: CASSIQLQTNYGYTF. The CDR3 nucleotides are TGTGCCAGTAGTATCCAACTTCAAACCAACTATGGCTACACCTTC.

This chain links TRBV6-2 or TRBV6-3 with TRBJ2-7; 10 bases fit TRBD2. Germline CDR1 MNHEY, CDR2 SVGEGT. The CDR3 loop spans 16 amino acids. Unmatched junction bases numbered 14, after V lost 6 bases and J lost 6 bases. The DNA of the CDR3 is TGTGCCAGCAGCCCAATCTCCCTACTAGCGGGAACCGAGCAGTACTTC. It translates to CASSPISLLAGTEQYF.

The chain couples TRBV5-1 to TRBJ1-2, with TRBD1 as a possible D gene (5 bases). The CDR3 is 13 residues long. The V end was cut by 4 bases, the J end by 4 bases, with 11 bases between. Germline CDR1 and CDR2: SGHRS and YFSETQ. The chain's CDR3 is CASSAGGPYGYTF. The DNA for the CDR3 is TGCGCCAGCAGCGCGGGGGGACCCTATGGCTACACCTTC. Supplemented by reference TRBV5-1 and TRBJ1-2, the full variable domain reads KAGVTQTPRYLIKTRGQQVTLSCSPISGHRSVSWYQQTPGQGLQFLFEYFSETQRNKGNFPGRFSGRQFSNSRSEMNVSTLELGDSALYLCASSAGGPYGYTFGSGTRLTVV.

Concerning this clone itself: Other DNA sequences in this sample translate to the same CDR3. Written as DNA, the CDR3 is TGTGCCAGCAGTACGGGGAATGAAAAACTGTTTTTT. This encodes CASSTGNEKLFF. The chain recombines TRBV3-1 (or the pseudogene TRBV3-2) with TRBJ1-4; D is unresolved. Trimming took off 6 bases at V and 5 bases at J, with 7 bases between the two ends. Germline assignment: CDR1 LGHDT and CDR2 YNNKEL (reference sequence). This CDR3 spans 12 amino acids.